These 10 T cell receptor beta chains came from one sample sequenced in a study of cytomegalovirus exposure and HLA in healthy donors. Primers for the PCR totalled 60 Vbeta and 13 Jbeta. The repertoire was sequenced with immunoSEQ multiplex PCR; TCRdb's copy has only in-frame clones and lacks some. The table shows around 100,000 clones, with about 66% occurring only once. Specimen: PBMCs. Every receptor here comes from a man under 40 in good health and CMV-seronegative.

This clone was detected only a few times. V gene TRBV5-6 combines with J gene TRBJ2-7, with 7 positions matching TRBD2. Germline V gene sequence: CDR1 SGHDT, CDR2 YYEEEE. The J segment lost 3 bases and the V segment lost 4 bases, leaving 10 bases of the junction unmatched. The CDR3 is 15 residues long. The DNA of the CDR3 is TGTGCCAGCAGCAGGTCCAGGCCGGGAGGCTACGAGCAGTACTTC. Translated: CASSRSRPGGYEQYF.

This clone was detected only a few times. This chain uses TRBV28 with TRBJ2-2; 9 bases map to TRBD2. There are 16 residues in the CDR3. The germline V gene encodes CDR1 MDHEN and CDR2 SYDVKM. V lost 0 bases and J lost 1; bases outside the gene matches: 0. CDR3 amino acids: CASSLWTSGNTGELFF. Written as DNA, the CDR3 is TGTGCCAGCAGTTTATGGACTAGCGGGAACACCGGGGAGCTGTTTTTT.

In its sample, this clone was seen a few times. The chain recombines TRBV6-6 with TRBJ2-7; 12 nucleotides agree with TRBD2. CDR1 MNHNY and CDR2 SVGAGI come from the germline V gene (reference sequence). V gave up 2 bases and J gave up 6 bases; unmatched junction bases: 5. The CDR3 extends over 15 amino acids. CDR3 DNA sequence: TGTGCCAGCAGTTACCCGACTAGCGGGAGTCTCGAGCAGTACTTC. This translates into CASSYPTSGSLEQYF.

J is TRBJ1-1 and V is TRBV18; 7 nucleotides agree with TRBD1. V was clipped by 6 bases and J by 2 bases; unmatched bases: 3. The CDR3 is made up of 13 amino acids. From germline, CDR1 is KGHSH and CDR2 LQKENI. DNA of the CDR3: TGTGCCAGCTCGTACAGGGGAAACACTGAAGCTTTCTTT. Its translation: CASSYRGNTEAFF.

The rearrangement joins TRBV27 to TRBJ2-7; D may be TRBD2 (6 bases). The CDR3 length is 14 residues. The V gene lost 2 bases and the J gene lost 3 bases, with 11 bases spanning the gap. Germline-derived CDR1 and CDR2 are MNHEY and SMNVEV (reference sequence). This chain's CDR3 is CASSLGGSVYEQYF. The CDR3 DNA reads as TGTGCCAGCAGTTTAGGGGGGTCCGTCTACGAGCAGTACTTC.

The rearrangement joins TRBV19 to TRBJ1-3, with 10 nucleotides matching TRBD1. Germline CDR1 is LNHDA and CDR2 is SQIVND (reference sequence). The V gene end was trimmed by 4 bases and the J gene end by 4 bases; junction bases not matched to a gene: 7. The CDR3 length is 16 residues. The CDR3 loop reads CASSTGTGASGNTIYF. The CDR3 DNA reads TGTGCCAGTAGTACCGGGACAGGGGCGTCCGGAAACACCATATATTTT.

The V call is TRBV5-4, the J call TRBJ2-2, with TRBD2 identical over 15 bases. Per the germline V gene, CDR1 is SGHNT and CDR2 is YYREEE (reference sequence). The CDR3 loop spans 17 amino acids. J gave up 6 bases and V 4 bases, and 7 bases lay outside the gene matches. CDR3 DNA sequence: TGTGCCAGCAGCGCCGGGACTAGCGGGAGGAATTCCGGGGAGCTGTTTTTT. Translation gives CASSAGTSGRNSGELFF.

The chain carries TRBV7-9 and TRBJ2-5; D is uncertain. Trimming left V 0 bases short and J 0 bases short, with 8 bases between. The CDR3 is 15 amino acids. Germline-derived CDR1 and CDR2 are SEHNR and FQNEAQ (reference sequence). CDR3 bases: TGTGCCAGCAGCTTAGCTCTGGGCCACCAAGAGACCCAGTACTTC. As protein: CASSLALGHQETQYF.

In this sample, this clone turned up a few times. V gene TRBV5-1 combines with J gene TRBJ2-5; 11 bases agree with TRBD2. This CDR3 contains 15 residues. Germline V lookup: CDR1 SGHRS, CDR2 YFSETQ. V was pared by 2 bases and J by 4 bases, with 4 bases of the junction left unmatched. In nucleotides, the CDR3 is TGCGCCAGCAGCTTTAGCGGGGGGGCCGGAGAGACCCAGTACTTC. This codes for CASSFSGGAGETQYF.

With regard to this clone: Sequence at one end of the junction differs from germline and may be a read error. This chain uses TRBV5-6 with TRBJ1-5, with D perhaps TRBD1 (5 bases). Per the germline V gene, CDR1 is SGHDT and CDR2 is YYEEEE. The CDR3 covers 14 residues. The CDR3 DNA is TGTGCCAGCAGCTTTTCAGGGTTCAATCAGCTCCAGCATTTT. Translating it yields CASSFSGFNQLQHF.